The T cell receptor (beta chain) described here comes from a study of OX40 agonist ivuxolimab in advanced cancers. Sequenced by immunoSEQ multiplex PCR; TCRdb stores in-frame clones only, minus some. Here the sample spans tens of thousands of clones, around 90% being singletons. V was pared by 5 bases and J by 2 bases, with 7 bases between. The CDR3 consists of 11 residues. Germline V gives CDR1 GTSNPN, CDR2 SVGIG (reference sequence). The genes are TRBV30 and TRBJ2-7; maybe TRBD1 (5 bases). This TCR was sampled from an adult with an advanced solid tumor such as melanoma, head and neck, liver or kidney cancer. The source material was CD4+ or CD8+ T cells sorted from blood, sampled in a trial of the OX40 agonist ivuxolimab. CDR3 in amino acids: CAWVTAYEQYF. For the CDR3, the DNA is TGTGCCTGGGTGACAGCCTACGAGCAGTACTTC.